This T cell receptor (beta chain) was documented in a study of control samples from healthy donors and cancer patients. The germline V gene encodes CDR1 SQVTM and CDR2 ANQGSEA. Between the trimmed V and J ends, which lost 1 base and 1 base, there was a span of 7 bases. There are 13 residues in the CDR3. Method: immunoSEQ multiplex PCR; TCRdb's copy keeps in-frame clones and lacks some. The table has 55,000 to 70,000 clones, roughly 90% seen once; the top ten hold about 0.93%. The receptor's source is a man aged 25 to 40 with colorectal cancer. The chain employs TRBV29-1 and TRBJ2-5; D is unclear. Sequencing used PBMCs. The chain's CDR3 is CSVEALIQETQYF. Written as DNA, the CDR3 is TGCAGCGTTGAAGCGTTGATCCAAGAGACCCAGTACTTC.